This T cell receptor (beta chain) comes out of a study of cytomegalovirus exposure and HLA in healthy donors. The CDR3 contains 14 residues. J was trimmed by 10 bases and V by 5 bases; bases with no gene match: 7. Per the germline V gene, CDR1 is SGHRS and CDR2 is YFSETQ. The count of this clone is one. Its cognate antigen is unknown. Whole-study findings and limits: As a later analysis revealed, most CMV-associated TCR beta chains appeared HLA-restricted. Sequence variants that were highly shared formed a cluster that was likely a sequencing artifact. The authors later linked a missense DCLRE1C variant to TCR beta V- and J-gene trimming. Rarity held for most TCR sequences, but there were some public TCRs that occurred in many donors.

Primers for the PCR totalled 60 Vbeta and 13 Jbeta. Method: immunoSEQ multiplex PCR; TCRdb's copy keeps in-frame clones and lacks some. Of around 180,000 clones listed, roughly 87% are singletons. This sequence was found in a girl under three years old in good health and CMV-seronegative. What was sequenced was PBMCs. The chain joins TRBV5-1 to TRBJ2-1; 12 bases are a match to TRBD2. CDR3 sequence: CASRQTSGGGEQFF. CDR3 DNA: TGCGCCAGCAGACAGACTAGCGGGGGTGGGGAGCAGTTCTTC.